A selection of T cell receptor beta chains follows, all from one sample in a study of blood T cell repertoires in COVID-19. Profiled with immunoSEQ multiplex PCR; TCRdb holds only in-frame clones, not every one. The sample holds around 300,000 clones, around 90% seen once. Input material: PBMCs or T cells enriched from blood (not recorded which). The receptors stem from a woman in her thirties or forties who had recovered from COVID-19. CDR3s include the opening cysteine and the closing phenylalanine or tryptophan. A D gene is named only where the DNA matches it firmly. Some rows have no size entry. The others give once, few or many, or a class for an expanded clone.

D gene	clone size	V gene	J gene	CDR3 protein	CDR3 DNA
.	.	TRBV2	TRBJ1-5	CASTLSRGSNQPQHF	TGTGCCAGCACCCTATCCCGGGGTAGCAATCAGCCCCAGCATTTT
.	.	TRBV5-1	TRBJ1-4	CASGVGGAGEKLFF	TGCGCCAGCGGTGTAGGAGGAGCTGGTGAAAAACTGTTTTTT
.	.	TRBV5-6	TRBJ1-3	CASSLTGRPEGNTIYF	TGTGCCAGCAGCTTGACGGGAAGACCCGAAGGAAACACCATATATTTT
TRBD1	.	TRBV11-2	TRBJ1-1	CASSFTGGDGFF	TGTGCCAGCAGCTTTACAGGGGGAGATGGTTTCTTT
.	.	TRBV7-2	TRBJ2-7	CASSLAGSPYEQYF	TGTGCCAGCAGCTTGGCGGGATCCCCCTACGAGCAGTACTTC
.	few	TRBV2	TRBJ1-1	CASSGEWNTEAFF	TGTGCCAGCAGCGGGGAATGGAACACTGAAGCTTTCTTT
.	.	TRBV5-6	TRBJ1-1	CASSYQITEAFF	TGTGCCAGCAGCTACCAGATCACTGAAGCTTTCTTT
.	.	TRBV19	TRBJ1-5	CASSISGWDQPQHF	TGTGCCAGTAGTATATCCGGGTGGGATCAGCCCCAGCATTTT
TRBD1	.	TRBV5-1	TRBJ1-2	CASSLGGQGANGYTF	TGCGCCAGCAGCCTTGGTGGACAGGGGGCGAATGGCTACACCTTC
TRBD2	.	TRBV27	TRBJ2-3	CASSFEGARASGRSLSDTQYF	TGTGCCAGCAGTTTCGAGGGGGCGCGGGCTAGCGGGAGATCGTTGTCAGATACGCAGTATTTT
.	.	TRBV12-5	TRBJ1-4	CASATGATNEKLFF	TGTGCTAGTGCCACAGGAGCAACTAATGAAAAACTGTTTTTT
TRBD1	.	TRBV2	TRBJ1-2	CASSQVPGQGYGYTF	TGTGCCAGCAGTCAAGTACCGGGACAGGGCTATGGCTACACCTTC
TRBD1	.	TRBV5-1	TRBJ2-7	CASSQGQTTYEQYF	TGCGCCAGCAGCCAGGGACAGACGACCTACGAGCAGTACTTC
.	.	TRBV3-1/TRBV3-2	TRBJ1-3	CASSQQGNTIYF	TGTGCCAGCAGCCAACAGGGGAACACCATATATTTT
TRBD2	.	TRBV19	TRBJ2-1	CASSPSGSYNEQFF	TGTGCCAGTAGTCCTAGCGGTTCGTACAATGAGCAGTTCTTC
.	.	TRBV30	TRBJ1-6	CAWRREVRSPLHF	TGTGCCTGGAGGAGGGAAGTGCGGTCACCCCTCCACTTT
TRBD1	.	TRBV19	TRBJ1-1	CASSRTGRSDTEAFF	TGTGCCAGTAGTAGGACAGGGAGGAGTGACACTGAAGCTTTCTTT
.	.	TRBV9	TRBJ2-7	CASSVTGTTYEQYF	TGTGCCAGCAGCGTAACCGGGACAACCTACGAGCAGTACTTC
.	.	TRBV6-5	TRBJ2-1	CASRYRTGGSEQFF	TGTGCCAGCAGATATCGGACAGGAGGGAGCGAGCAGTTCTTC
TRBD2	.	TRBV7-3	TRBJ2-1	CASSSRTSGRYNEQFF	TGTGCCAGCAGCTCCCGGACTAGCGGGAGGTACAATGAGCAGTTCTTC
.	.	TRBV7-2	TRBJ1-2	CASSPGSYGYTF	TGTGCCAGCAGCCCCGGGAGCTATGGCTACACCTTC
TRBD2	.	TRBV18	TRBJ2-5	CASSPGLQQETQYF	TGTGCCAGCTCACCGGGACTACAACAAGAGACCCAGTACTTC
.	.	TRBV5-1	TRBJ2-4	CASSLVDVRVGKGKNIQYF	TGCGCCAGCAGCTTGGTTGATGTCAGGGTGGGCAAAGGCAAAAACATTCAGTACTTC
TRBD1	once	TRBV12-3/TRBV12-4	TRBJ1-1	CASQTGGTEAFF	TGTGCCAGTCAAACAGGGGGCACTGAAGCTTTCTTT
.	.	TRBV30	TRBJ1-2	CAWSAGVTYGYTF	TGTGCCTGGAGTGCCGGGGTGACCTATGGCTACACCTTC
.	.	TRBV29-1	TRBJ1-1	CSVDTGYTEAFF	TGCAGCGTGGACACAGGGTACACTGAAGCTTTCTTT
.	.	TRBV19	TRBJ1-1	CASMGRGRDTEAFF	TGTGCCAGTATGGGTCGCGGGAGGGACACTGAAGCTTTCTTT
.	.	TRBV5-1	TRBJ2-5	CASSLQGRQETQYF	TGCGCCAGCAGCTTGCAGGGGAGACAAGAGACCCAGTACTTC
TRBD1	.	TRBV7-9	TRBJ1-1	CASSMWTGGNTEAFF	TGTGCCAGCAGCATGTGGACAGGGGGGAACACTGAAGCTTTCTTT
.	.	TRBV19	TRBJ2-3	CASSRNSGTDTQYF	TGTGCCAGTAGTAGAAACTCTGGCACAGATACGCAGTATTTT
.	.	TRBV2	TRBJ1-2	CASSERTDGYTF	TGTGCCAGCAGTGAACGGACAGATGGCTACACCTTC
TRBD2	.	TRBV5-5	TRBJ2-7	CASSFASGSYEQYF	TGTGCCAGCAGCTTCGCTAGCGGCTCCTACGAGCAGTACTTC
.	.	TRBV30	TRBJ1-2	CAWRDIGTWDYTF	TGTGCCTGGAGAGATATAGGGACTTGGGACTACACCTTC
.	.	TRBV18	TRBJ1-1	CASSPTAQGIDTEAFF	TGTGCCAGCTCTCCCACGGCCCAGGGGATCGACACTGAAGCTTTCTTT
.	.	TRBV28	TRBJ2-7	CASSLGGYEQYF	TGTGCCAGCAGTTTAGGAGGGTACGAGCAGTACTTC
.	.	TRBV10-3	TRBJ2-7	CAISESKRQGSYEQYF	TGTGCCATCAGTGAGTCCAAGAGGCAGGGAAGCTACGAGCAGTACTTC
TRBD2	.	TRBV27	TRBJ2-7	CASRRRLAGLYEQYF	TGTGCCAGCCGTCGCCGACTAGCGGGCCTCTACGAGCAGTACTTC
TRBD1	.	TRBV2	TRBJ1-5	CASRGQGIYQPQHF	TGTGCCAGCAGGGGACAGGGGATCTATCAGCCCCAGCATTTT
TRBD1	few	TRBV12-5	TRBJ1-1	CASGLVYRGSGTGFPEAFF	TGTGCTAGTGGTTTGGTTTATCGCGGGTCCGGGACAGGTTTCCCTGAAGCTTTCTTT
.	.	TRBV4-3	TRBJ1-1	CASSPTQGRTEAFF	TGCGCCAGCAGCCCGACCCAGGGGCGCACTGAAGCTTTCTTT
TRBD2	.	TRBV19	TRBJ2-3	CASSILGGDSTDTQYF	TGTGCCAGTAGTATATTGGGGGGGGATAGCACAGATACGCAGTATTTT
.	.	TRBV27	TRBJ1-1	CASSLSRGTEAFF	TGTGCCAGCAGTTTATCTAGGGGCACTGAAGCTTTCTTT
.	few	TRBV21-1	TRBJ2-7	CASSKGWSRDRGLDEQYF	TGTGCCAGCAGCAAAGGATGGAGTAGGGACAGGGGGCTCGACGAGCAGTACTTC
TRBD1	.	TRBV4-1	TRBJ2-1	CASSQDIDRGHYNEQFF	TGCGCCAGCAGCCAAGACATCGACAGGGGGCACTACAATGAGCAGTTCTTC
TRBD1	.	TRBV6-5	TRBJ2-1	CASKTGEGYNEQFF	TGTGCCAGCAAGACAGGGGAAGGCTACAATGAGCAGTTCTTC
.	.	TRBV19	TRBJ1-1	CASSSTGHKDTEAFF	TGTGCCAGTAGTTCGACGGGTCATAAGGACACTGAAGCTTTCTTT
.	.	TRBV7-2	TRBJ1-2	CASSLANQGIRTGYTF	TGTGCCAGCAGCTTAGCGAATCAGGGAATCCGAACTGGCTACACCTTC
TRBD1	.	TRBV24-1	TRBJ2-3	CATSDNRQGADTQYF	TGTGCCACCAGTGACAATCGACAGGGGGCAGATACGCAGTATTTT
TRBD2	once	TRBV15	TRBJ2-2	CATSREIAGVSGELFF	TGTGCCACCAGCAGAGAAATAGCGGGAGTATCCGGGGAGCTGTTTTTT
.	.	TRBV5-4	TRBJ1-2	CASSSGLFNYGYTF	TGTGCCAGCAGCTCGGGACTTTTCAACTATGGCTACACCTTC
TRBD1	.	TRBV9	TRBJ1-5	CASSSGGGGNQPQHF	TGTGCCAGCAGCTCAGGAGGGGGCGGGAATCAGCCCCAGCATTTT
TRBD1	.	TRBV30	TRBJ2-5	CAWSWEQGARGTQYF	TGTGCCTGGAGTTGGGAACAGGGGGCGCGGGGGACCCAGTACTTC
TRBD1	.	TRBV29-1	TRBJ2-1	CSVRQGSRRSNEQFF	TGCAGCGTTAGACAGGGGTCCAGACGTAGCAATGAGCAGTTCTTC
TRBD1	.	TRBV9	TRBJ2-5	CASSVGGTGGQETQYF	TGTGCCAGCAGCGTAGGGGGGACAGGGGGCCAAGAGACCCAGTACTTC
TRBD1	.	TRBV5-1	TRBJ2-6	CASSFGQGASGANVLTF	TGCGCCAGCAGCTTCGGACAGGGGGCGTCTGGGGCCAACGTCCTGACTTTC
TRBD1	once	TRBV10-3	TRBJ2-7	CANAGGQGYEQYF	TGTGCCAACGCCGGGGGACAGGGCTACGAGCAGTACTTC
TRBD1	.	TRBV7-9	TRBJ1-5	CASSRTDRGEQPQHF	TGTGCCAGCAGCAGAACCGACAGGGGCGAACAGCCCCAGCATTTT
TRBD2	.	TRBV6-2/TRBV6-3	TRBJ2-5	CASSYSGSGRRETQYF	TGTGCCAGCAGTTACTCCGGTAGCGGGAGGAGAGAGACCCAGTACTTC
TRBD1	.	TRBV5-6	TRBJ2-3	CASPTGGLSDTQYF	TGTGCCAGCCCAACAGGGGGCTTATCAGATACGCAGTATTTT
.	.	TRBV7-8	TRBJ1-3	CASSQRTGSSGNTIYF	TGTGCCAGCAGCCAGAGGACGGGGAGCTCTGGAAACACCATATATTTT